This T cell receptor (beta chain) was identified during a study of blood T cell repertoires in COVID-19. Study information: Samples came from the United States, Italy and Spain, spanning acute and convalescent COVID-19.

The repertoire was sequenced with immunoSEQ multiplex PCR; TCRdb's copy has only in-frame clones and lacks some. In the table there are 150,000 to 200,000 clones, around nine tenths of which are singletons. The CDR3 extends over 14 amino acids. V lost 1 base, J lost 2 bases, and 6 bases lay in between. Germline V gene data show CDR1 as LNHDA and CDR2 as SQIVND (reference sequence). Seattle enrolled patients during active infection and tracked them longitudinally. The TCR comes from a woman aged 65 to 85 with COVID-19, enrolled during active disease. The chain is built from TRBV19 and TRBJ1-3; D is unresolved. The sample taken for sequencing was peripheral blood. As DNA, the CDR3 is TGTGCCAGTAGTATAGGACACGCTGGAAACACCATATATTTT. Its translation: CASSIGHAGNTIYF.